This TCR beta chain was recovered during a study of early stage breast cancer tumors. At the level of the study: Samples were sequenced at about 9.7-fold average coverage.

V shed 4 bases and J shed 6 bases, with 16 bases lying between them. The CDR3 sequence is 15 residues long. Germline V lookup: CDR1 MNHEY, CDR2 SVGAGI. Of note for this clone: What it recognizes is unknown.

Whole-study results and caveats: Blood repertoires resembled normal breast more than tumor. Commonly generated sequences made up most enriched TCRB sequences shared between patients.

Profiled with immunoSEQ multiplex PCR; TCRdb holds only in-frame clones, not every one. Counted here are 50,000 or so clones, about 80% occurring once; the ten biggest clones make up roughly 1.5%. This TCR was sampled from a person aged 45-60 years with breast cancer. J is TRBJ2-1 and V is TRBV6-5; D is possibly TRBD2 (6 bases). The specimen was blood. In DNA form, the CDR3 reads TGTGCCAGCAGTTCCGCGACTAGAATTAGCAATGAGCAGTTCTTC. Residues: CASSSATRISNEQFF.